This T cell receptor beta chain was recorded in a study of shared clonotypes between healthy human individuals. V shed 5 bases and J 2 bases; nucleotides not matched to a gene: 10. This CDR3 is 15 amino acids long. Germline V gene lookup returns CDR1 SGHRS and CDR2 YFSETQ. Clones were sequenced by immunoSEQ multiplex PCR, and TCRdb holds only the in-frame ones, with some missing. Here the sample spans approximately 100,000 clones, 67% being singletons. The sample consisted of memory CD8+ T cells sorted from blood. Specified subset: CD45RO+ cells pooled with CCR7-negative TemRA cells. The chain has TRBV5-1 and TRBJ2-7; 7 nucleotides agree with TRBD2. The source of this sequence is a young woman in good health. As DNA, the CDR3 is TGCGCCAGCAGTTGGACTAGTGGTTGGCCCTACGAGCAGTACTTC. Amino acids: CASSWTSGWPYEQYF.